This passage covers 24 T cell receptor beta chains from one sample sequenced in a study of blood T cell repertoires in COVID-19. Sequenced by immunoSEQ multiplex PCR; TCRdb stores in-frame clones only, minus some. The sample shows about 190,000 clones, 85% to 90% of them seen only once. Sequencing used peripheral blood. The source is a man aged 45 to 65 with acute or convalescent COVID-19.

Details on this clone: Relative to the germline gene, one junction end is altered; a read error may explain this. J is TRBJ1-4 and V is TRBV30, with 7 positions matching TRBD1. CDR3 length: 11 residues. Germline V CDR1 and CDR2: GTSNPN, SVGIG (reference sequence). In nucleotides, the CDR3 is TGTGCCTGGAGTACGGGGACAGCCCAACTTTTT. Residues: CAWSTGTAQLF.

DNA of the CDR3: TGTGCCTGGAGTGTGTTCCAGGGGGTATGGGAGACCCAGTACTTC. Amino acid sequence: CAWSVFQGVWETQYF. V and J are TRBV30 and TRBJ2-5; 7 bases align to TRBD1. Trimming cost V 0 bases and J 5 bases; bases outside gene matches: 9. CDR3 length: 15 amino acids. From germline, CDR1 is GTSNPN and CDR2 SVGIG (reference sequence). Looking up the rest from reference TRBV30 and TRBJ2-5 gives the full variable domain: SQTIHQWPATLVQPVGSPLSLECTVEGTSNPNLYWYRQAAGRGLQLLFYSVGIGQISSEVPQNLSASRPQDRQFILSSKKLLLSDSGFYLCAWSVFQGVWETQYFGPGTRLLVL.

This chain connects TRBV10-3 to TRBJ2-3; 8 positions match TRBD1. The J segment lost 4 bases and the V segment lost 7 bases, leaving 16 bases of the junction unmatched. In germline, CDR1 is ENHRY, CDR2 SYGVKD. The CDR3 has 17 amino acids. In DNA, the CDR3 is TGTGCCATCAATGCCATATTTGGACAGGGTATCCCAGATACGCAGTATTTT. It yields the protein CAINAIFGQGIPDTQYF.

The chain has TRBV20-1 and TRBJ2-7; no reliable D call. The germline CDR1 and CDR2 sequences are DFQATT and SNEGSKA (reference sequence). The CDR3 covers 11 residues. V shed 0 bases and J shed 7 bases, with 7 bases lying between them. The CDR3 DNA follows: TGCAGTGCTAGAGATTTGAGAGAGCAGTACTTC. Its protein is CSARDLREQYF.

The rearrangement uses TRBV6-2 or TRBV6-3 and TRBJ2-7; D possibly corresponds to TRBD1 (6 bases). Between the trimmed V and J ends, which lost 7 bases and 3 bases, there was a span of 16 bases. Germline V gene lookup returns CDR1 MNHEY and CDR2 SVGEGT. The CDR3 is 14 amino acids. This chain's CDR3 is CASNPGQAYYEQYF. Written as DNA, the CDR3 is TGTGCCAGCAACCCGGGACAAGCATACTACGAGCAGTACTTC.

The chain has TRBV2 and TRBJ2-2, with TRBD1 matching 9 bases. Germline lookup yields CDR1 SNHLY and CDR2 FYNNEI. After removal of 6 bases from V and 7 bases from J, the junction contained 9 bases not matched to a gene. This CDR3 is 15 amino acids long. CDR3 amino acids: CASRTGQGSGGELFF. CDR3 DNA: TGTGCCAGCAGGACGGGACAGGGTAGTGGCGGGGAGCTGTTTTTT.

This CDR3 reads CASSPDGWRARNNEQFF. CDR3 nucleotide sequence: TGTGCCAGCAGCCCCGACGGGTGGAGGGCTCGGAACAATGAGCAGTTCTTC. This chain connects TRBV9 to TRBJ2-1; a weak D match, TRBD2 (6 bases). Germline CDR1 and CDR2: SGDLS and YYNGEE. V shed 4 bases and J shed 5 bases, with 22 bases lying between them. The CDR3 is 17 amino acids.

A remark on this clone: Other DNA sequences in the sample encode the same CDR3. The CDR3 region is CASSPPGGRDTGELFF. In nucleotides, the CDR3 is TGTGCCAGCTCACCACCGGGAGGAAGGGACACCGGGGAGCTGTTTTTT. The chain recombines TRBV18 with TRBJ2-2, with D possibly being TRBD2 (6 bases). CDR3 length equals 16 residues. Germline lookup yields CDR1 KGHSH and CDR2 LQKENI. Trimming stripped 0 bases from V and 3 bases from J, with 11 bases between. Looking up the rest from reference TRBV18 and TRBJ2-2 gives the full variable domain: NAGVMQNPRHLVRRRGQEARLRCSPMKGHSHVYWYRQLPEEGLKFMVYLQKENIIDESGMPKERFSAEFPKEGPSILRIQQVVRGDSAAYFCASSPPGGRDTGELFFGEGSRLTVL.

In its sample, this clone was seen once. The junction does not match germline at one end; this may be a read error. This chain uses TRBV29-1 with TRBJ2-5; 8 bases line up with TRBD1. This CDR3 region has 14 residues. Per the germline V gene, CDR1 is SQVTM and CDR2 is ANQGSEA. CDR3 in DNA: TGCAGCGTTCCTGCAGGGGGCAACCAAGGGACCCAGTACTTC. It specifies CSVPAGGNQGTQYF.

The chain has TRBV18 and TRBJ2-5; 7 nucleotides line up with TRBD1. The CDR3 consists of 17 residues. V trimming: 4 bases; J trimming: 7 bases; junction bases outside the gene matches: 18. The V gene's germline CDR1 is KGHSH and CDR2 LQKENI. This CDR3 reads CASSLRDSGLFGWTQYF. DNA of the CDR3: TGTGCCAGCTCACTACGGGACAGTGGTCTCTTCGGCTGGACCCAGTACTTC.

In DNA, the CDR3 is TGTGCCAGCAGTTACCGACACCACACTGAAGCTTTCTTT. It codes for CASSYRHHTEAFF. The chain carries TRBV6-2 or TRBV6-3 and TRBJ1-1; D is undetermined. The CDR3 has 13 residues. Trimming stripped 2 bases from V and 3 bases from J, with 7 bases between. Germline CDR1 reads MNHEY; CDR2 reads SVGEGT.

The chain joins TRBV5-1 to TRBJ1-6, with D possibly being TRBD1 (5 bases). CDR1 is SGHRS and CDR2 is YFSETQ in the germline V gene. The CDR3 is 17 amino acids. The V end lost 0 bases, the J end lost 7 bases, and 17 bases lay between the germline ends. The CDR3 reads CASSLGALREGNSPLHF. In DNA, the CDR3 is TGCGCCAGCAGCTTGGGGGCCCTCAGGGAGGGGAATTCACCCCTCCACTTT.

This chain joins TRBV19 and TRBJ1-6; 9 bases align to TRBD1. The CDR3 covers 15 residues. Germline V gives CDR1 LNHDA, CDR2 SQIVND (reference sequence). J gave up 6 bases and V 9 bases, and 9 bases lay outside the gene matches. The CDR3 sequence: CASAGGQGSNSPLHF. The CDR3, as DNA: TGTGCCAGCGCCGGAGGACAGGGGAGTAATTCACCCCTCCACTTT.

The chain has TRBV25-1 and TRBJ2-2; TRBD2 might be the D (6 bases). CDR3 length: 14 amino acids. V shed 0 bases and J shed 7 bases, with 9 bases lying between them. Germline lookup yields CDR1 MGHDK and CDR2 SYGVNS. The CDR3 spells CASSEYSGDGELFF. DNA of the CDR3: TGTGCCAGCAGTGAATATTCGGGGGACGGGGAGCTGTTTTTT.

This chain links TRBV28 with TRBJ2-1, with 8 positions matching TRBD2. Trimming took 5 bases from V and 12 from J; bases not matched to a gene: 15. This CDR3 region has 15 residues. Germline V gene lookup returns CDR1 MDHEN and CDR2 SYDVKM. This chain's CDR3 is CASSVSSGLVLGQFF. Written as DNA, the CDR3 is TGTGCCAGCAGTGTGTCTTCGGGACTAGTCCTAGGGCAGTTCTTC.

The chain has TRBV5-1 and TRBJ2-5, with no clear D. The V and J ends lost 2 bases and 2 bases respectively, with 7 bases between them. The V gene's germline CDR1 is SGHRS and CDR2 YFSETQ. There are 13 residues in the CDR3. The CDR3 sequence: CASSFTGQETQYF. The DNA of the CDR3 is TGCGCCAGCAGCTTTACCGGGCAAGAGACCCAGTACTTC.

The rearrangement links TRBV29-1 to TRBJ2-1, with D possibly TRBD2 on 6 matching bases. This CDR3 region has 14 residues. With 7 bases removed from V and 2 bases from J, the gap between germline ends came to 15 bases. Germline V gene lookup returns CDR1 SQVTM and CDR2 ANQGSEA. This CDR3 reads CSAWYQRAYNEQFF. In nucleotides, the CDR3 is TGCAGCGCCTGGTACCAGCGGGCCTACAATGAGCAGTTCTTC.

The chain has TRBV3-1 (or the pseudogene TRBV3-2) and TRBJ2-2; 12 bases map to TRBD2. With 1 base clipped from V and 1 base from J, the junction kept 1 base outside the gene matches. The germline CDR1 and CDR2 sequences are LGHDT and YNNKEL (reference sequence). The CDR3 length is 17 residues. CDR3 loop: CASSQGLAGVNTGELFF. The CDR3 nucleotides are TGTGCCAGCAGCCAAGGACTAGCGGGGGTGAACACCGGGGAGCTGTTTTTT.

V gene TRBV11-1 combines with J gene TRBJ2-2, with 7 bases aligning to TRBD1. This CDR3 spans 14 amino acids. Germline trimming cut 5 bases from V and 3 bases from J; bases unmatched to any gene: 3. Germline V gene data show CDR1 as SGHAT and CDR2 as FQDESV (reference sequence). This chain's CDR3 is CASSHGTDTGELFF. The CDR3 DNA follows: TGTGCCAGCAGCCACGGGACAGACACCGGGGAGCTGTTTTTT. The full variable domain, its missing parts supplied by reference TRBV11-1 and TRBJ2-2, is EAEVAQSPRYKITEKSQAVAFWCDPISGHATLYWYRQILGQGPELLVQFQDESVVDDSQLPKDRFSAERLKGVDSTLKIQPAELGDSAMYLCASSHGTDTGELFFGEGSRLTVL.

The chain is built from TRBV7-6 and TRBJ1-6; TRBD1 agrees at 7 bases. CDR1 and CDR2 (germline): SGHVS, FNYEAQ. With 3 bases clipped from V and 4 bases from J, the junction kept 6 bases outside the gene matches. There are 16 residues in the CDR3. CDR3 sequence reads: CASSLTGLSYNSPLHF. The DNA for the CDR3 is TGTGCCAGCAGCTTGACAGGGCTTTCGTATAATTCACCCCTCCACTTT.

DNA for the CDR3: TGTGCCAGCAGCTTAGGACTAGCGCAAACCTACGAGCAGTACTTC. Translating it yields CASSLGLAQTYEQYF. V and J are TRBV5-4 and TRBJ2-7; 9 bases are shared with TRBD2. The CDR3 extends over 15 amino acids. The germline V gene encodes CDR1 SGHNT and CDR2 YYREEE (reference sequence). Losses at the gene ends were 2 bases for V and 2 bases for J; bases not matched to a gene: 5. The complete variable domain, with remaining parts taken from reference TRBV5-4 and TRBJ2-7, reads ETGVTQSPTHLIKTRGQQVTLRCSSQSGHNTVSWYQQALGQGPQFIFQYYREEENGRGNFPPRFSGLQFPNYSSELNVNALELDDSALYLCASSLGLAQTYEQYFGPGTRLTVT.

This clone was seen a single time. CDR3 nucleotides: TGTGCCAGCAGCCCCAGGGGGGCGGCAGATACGCAGTATTTT. Residues: CASSPRGAADTQYF. The chain uses TRBV5-5 and TRBJ2-3; perhaps TRBD1 as D (7 bases). The CDR3 has 14 amino acids. V was trimmed by 4 bases and J by 4 bases, leaving 13 bases between them. The germline V gene has CDR1 SGHKS and CDR2 YYEKEE (reference sequence).

The J gene is TRBJ2-1, the V gene TRBV5-4; possible D gene TRBD2, 6 bases. Germline V gene lookup returns CDR1 SGHNT and CDR2 YYREEE (reference sequence). V was clipped by 0 bases and J by 10 bases, with 8 bases between them. The CDR3 runs to 12 residues. The CDR3 loop is CASSLGGLEQFF. CDR3 coding DNA: TGTGCCAGCAGCTTGGGTGGACTAGAGCAGTTCTTC.

The chain employs TRBV4-1 and TRBJ1-4, with D tentatively TRBD1 (5 bases). The CDR3 runs to 14 residues. Trimming stripped 4 bases from V and 8 bases from J, with 14 bases between. Germline V gene data show CDR1 as MGHRA and CDR2 as YSYEKL. CDR3 bases: TGCGCCAGCAGCCGCGCCGGGACTAGCGAAAAACTGTTTTTT. Translating it yields CASSRAGTSEKLFF.